Below are 12 T cell receptor beta chains sequenced from a single sample in a study of OX40 agonist ivuxolimab in advanced cancers. TCRdb keeps only in-frame clones here, not all; method: immunoSEQ multiplex PCR. Here the sample spans about 64,000 clones, approximately 80% being singletons. The source was CD4+ or CD8+ T cells sorted from blood, collected in a trial of the OX40 agonist ivuxolimab. All receptors derive from an adult with an advanced solid tumor such as melanoma, head and neck, liver or kidney cancer.

The chain carries TRBV6-4 and TRBJ1-4; D gene unclear. CDR1 and CDR2 (germline): MRHNA, SNTAGT. V was pared by 3 bases and J by 5 bases, with 7 bases between. The CDR3 spans 13 residues. CDR3 nucleotides: TGTGCCAGCAGTGAAGGCGGGAATGAAAAACTGTTTTTT. It codes for CASSEGGNEKLFF.

The V call is TRBV10-2, the J call TRBJ1-4; D ambiguous. V was clipped by 8 bases and J by 7 bases, with 14 bases between them. Germline CDR1 reads WSHSY; CDR2 reads SAAADI. This CDR3 is built from 13 residues. CDR3 DNA: TGCGCCAGCCAGGAGGGATTCGGTGAAAAACTGTTTTTT. This sequence encodes CASQEGFGEKLFF.

This clone is a singleton in its sample. The chain employs TRBV30 and TRBJ1-2; D is undetermined. Germline CDR1 reads GTSNPN; CDR2 reads SVGIG (reference sequence). CDR3 size: 14 residues. V was shortened by 1 base and J by 7 bases, with 16 bases between the two germline ends. In DNA, the CDR3 is TGTGCCTGGAGTGCTCTTGGACGGTCTTCTGGCTACACCTTC. Protein product: CAWSALGRSSGYTF.

This sequence joins TRBV5-1 and TRBJ1-1, with no clear D. In germline, CDR1 is SGHRS, CDR2 YFSETQ. The length of the CDR3 is 14 residues. V was cut by 0 bases and J by 7 bases, with 13 bases left in between. Written as DNA, the CDR3 is TGCGCCAGCAGCTTGGTTCAGCAGGAAGATGAAGCTTTCTTT. Translating gives CASSLVQQEDEAFF. Looking up the rest from reference TRBV5-1 and TRBJ1-1 gives the full variable domain: KAGVTQTPRYLIKTRGQQVTLSCSPISGHRSVSWYQQTPGQGLQFLFEYFSETQRNKGNFPGRFSGRQFSNSRSEMNVSTLELGDSALYLCASSLVQQEDEAFFGQGTRLTVV.

V gene TRBV2 combines with J gene TRBJ2-2; D is unresolved. Trimming left V 7 bases short and J 2 bases short, with 17 bases between. This CDR3 is built from 16 residues. The germline V gene encodes CDR1 SNHLY and CDR2 FYNNEI. Here the CDR3 reads CASILSWEVNTGELFF. CDR3 bases: TGTGCCAGCATCCTTTCCTGGGAAGTTAACACCGGGGAGCTGTTTTTT. Looking up the rest from reference TRBV2 and TRBJ2-2 gives the full variable domain: EPEVTQTPSHQVTQMGQEVILRCVPISNHLYFYWYRQILGQKVEFLVSFYNNEISEKSEIFDDQFSVERPDGSNFTLKIRSTKLEDSAMYFCASILSWEVNTGELFFGEGSRLTVL.

The rearrangement links TRBV5-1 to TRBJ2-7, with 7 bases lining up with TRBD1. The CDR3 loop spans 13 amino acids. V lost 8 bases and J lost 1; bases outside the gene matches: 6. The germline V gene has CDR1 SGHRS and CDR2 YFSETQ. In DNA form, the CDR3 reads TGCGCCAGTAACCGGGACAGATCCTACGAGCAGTACTTC. Its protein product is CASNRDRSYEQYF.

This sequence joins TRBV7-2 and TRBJ2-1, with 7 bases lining up with TRBD1. J lost 0 bases, V lost 6 bases, and 5 bases had no gene match. CDR3 length: 15 amino acids. Germline CDR1 reads SGHTA; CDR2 reads FQGNSA. The DNA of the CDR3 is TGTGCCAGCAGGTTGACAGGGAGCTCCTACAATGAGCAGTTCTTC. Encoded protein: CASRLTGSSYNEQFF.

In DNA, the CDR3 is TGTGCCAGCAGCTCCCTCACCGGACGGGAAGACTATGGCTACACCTTC. This gives the protein CASSSLTGREDYGYTF. The chain uses TRBV7-9 and TRBJ1-2; D is uncertain. V lost 4 bases to trimming and J lost 3 bases, with 18 bases between them. CDR3 length: 16 amino acids. Per the germline V gene, CDR1 is SEHNR and CDR2 is FQNEAQ (reference sequence).

The rearrangement uses TRBV7-6 and TRBJ2-5; TRBD2 matches 8 bases. The CDR3 runs to 16 residues. With 0 bases clipped from V and 5 bases from J, the junction kept 8 bases outside the gene matches. The germline gives CDR1 SGHVS, CDR2 FNYEAQ. The CDR3 protein is CASSLATGGPRETQYF. Here the CDR3 DNA reads TGTGCCAGCAGCTTAGCGACGGGAGGGCCTCGGGAGACCCAGTACTTC.

The chain couples TRBV18 to TRBJ2-3, with D perhaps TRBD1 or TRBD2 (6 bases each). This CDR3 has 20 residues. The V end was cut by 4 bases, the J end by 0 bases, with 26 bases between. Per germline, CDR1 KGHSH and CDR2 LQKENI. The CDR3 spells CASSRPGWGADFGSTDTQYF. CDR3 DNA sequence: TGTGCCAGCTCACGGCCCGGCTGGGGGGCCGACTTCGGTAGCACAGATACGCAGTATTTT.

This clone has only one observation. The chain combines TRBV7-9 with TRBJ2-1, with 8 bases fitting TRBD1. Trimming cost V 1 base and J 0 bases; bases outside gene matches: 5. In germline, CDR1 is SEHNR, CDR2 FQNEAQ (reference sequence). The CDR3 is 17 residues long. CDR3 region: CASSLGRDRISYNEQFF. CDR3 DNA: TGTGCCAGCAGCTTAGGAAGGGACAGGATCTCCTACAATGAGCAGTTCTTC.

The genes are TRBV7-9 and TRBJ2-5; possibly TRBD1 or TRBD2 for D (6 bases each). This CDR3 contains 14 residues. V lost 4 bases and J lost 4, with 13 bases in between. Germline V CDR1 and CDR2: SEHNR, FQNEAQ (reference sequence). CDR3 coding DNA: TGTGCCAGCAGCTATAGGGGGGAGCGAGAGACCCAGTACTTC. As protein: CASSYRGERETQYF.